The TCR beta chain described here comes from a study of blood T cell repertoires in COVID-19. Study in general: Italy, Spain and the United States were the sources of the convalescent and acute COVID-19 samples. Nucleic acid was either cDNA or gDNA, and it came from T cells, B-cell-depleted T cells, or PBMCs.

Original data processing: Researchers report that nucleated cell counts were estimated from reference gene primer amplification. TCRdb's table, derived via immunoSEQ multiplex PCR, lists solely in-frame clones and lacks some. That table supplies the V and J calls and clone size; D and trimming were determined from the DNA. This table holds more than 85,000 clones, roughly 87% found once. The origin of this receptor is a human donor in a cohort sampled during active COVID-19. The sample comprised peripheral blood.

As DNA, the CDR3 is TGCGCCAGCAGCTTGGGGGGAGCCGGGGCCAACGTCCTGACTTTC. This translates into CASSLGGAGANVLTF. The chain employs TRBV5-1 and TRBJ2-6; D may be TRBD2 (5 bases). Germline V gene sequence: CDR1 SGHRS, CDR2 YFSETQ. The V gene lost 0 bases and the J gene lost 4 bases, with 8 bases spanning the gap. The CDR3 extends over 15 amino acids.